This T cell receptor (beta chain) was recorded in a study of cytomegalovirus exposure and HLA in healthy donors. CDR3 length: 16 residues. V trimming: 3 bases; J trimming: 3 bases; junction bases outside the gene matches: 10. CDR1 and CDR2 (germline): LNHNV, YYDKDF (reference sequence). The study ran its PCR with 60 Vbeta and 13 Jbeta primers. Profiled with immunoSEQ multiplex PCR; TCRdb holds only in-frame clones, not every one. The data show about 190,000 clones, with approximately 79% seen just once and 1.6% held by the top ten. General study findings and limits: Among TCR beta chains of equal frequency, HLA-associated ones were more clonally expanded in a later analysis. Through in vitro validation, three CMV-associated chains were shown to be specific for CMV antigens.

To note about this clone: Its antigen remains unidentified.

The sample comprised PBMCs. The V gene is TRBV15, the J gene TRBJ2-5, with TRBD1 matching 7 bases. This TCR was sampled from a woman between 18 and 30 years old in good health and CMV-seronegative. The CDR3 nucleotides are TGTGCCACCAGCAGGTCAACAGGGGTCGGGGAAGAGACCCAGTACTTC. The encoded protein is CATSRSTGVGEETQYF.